The clone carrying this TCR beta chain showed up just a few times. The sample belongs to a study of blood T cells in healthy people across ages. It was with a sample-barcoded 5' primer and a J-beta primer mix that a second PCR of about 6 to 12 cycles was run. TCRdb re-called the 5' RACE reads with MiXCR, one entry per CDR3 protein. The sample includes 2 million or so distinct CDR3 sequences, about 50% seen only once; the top ten take around 2.1%. This CDR3 is 14 amino acids long. Trimming removed 6 bases at V and 1 base at J, with 10 bases between. The germline V gene encodes CDR1 MNHEY and CDR2 SVGAGI.

Sequencing was performed on blood. The TCR comes from a woman in her thirties or forties in good health. V is TRBV6-5 and J is TRBJ2-4; the D gene is possibly TRBD1 (5 bases). The CDR3 nucleotides are TGTGCCAGCAGACCCGACAGTGCCAAAAACATTCAGTACTTC. This codes for CASRPDSAKNIQYF.